This TCR beta chain was captured by sequencing in a study of blood T cells in healthy people across ages. Using a J-beta primer mix together with a sample-barcoded 5' primer, a second PCR was run for about 6 to 11 cycles. TCRdb reanalysed the 5' RACE reads using MiXCR and keeps one entry per CDR3 protein. The table lists 1.5 million to 2 million distinct CDR3 sequences, 35% to 50% of them singletons. CDR3 length: 14 residues. V was cut by 2 bases and J by 2 bases, with 9 bases left in between. Germline CDR1 and CDR2: LGHNA and YNFKEQ. General study points: Long-lived donors exceeded aged donors in naive CD4+ cells and diversity.

With respect to this clonotype: Antigen: not known.

Sequences were obtained from blood. The V gene is TRBV4-2, the J gene TRBJ1-1; a weak D match, TRBD1 (5 bases). The sequence derives from a human donor in good health. CDR3 loop: CASSQTGDNTEAFF. CDR3 nucleotides: TGTGCCAGCAGCCAAACCGGGGACAACACTGAAGCTTTCTTT.